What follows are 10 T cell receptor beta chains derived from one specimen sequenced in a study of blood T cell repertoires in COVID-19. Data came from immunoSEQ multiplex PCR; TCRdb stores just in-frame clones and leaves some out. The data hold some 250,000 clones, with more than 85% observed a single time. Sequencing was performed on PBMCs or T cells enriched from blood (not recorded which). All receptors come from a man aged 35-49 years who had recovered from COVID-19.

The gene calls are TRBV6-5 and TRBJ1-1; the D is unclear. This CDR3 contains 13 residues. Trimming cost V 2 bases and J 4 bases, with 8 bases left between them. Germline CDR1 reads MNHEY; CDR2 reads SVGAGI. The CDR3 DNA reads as TGTGCCAGCAGTTACATGCGTGGCACTGAAGCTTTCTTT. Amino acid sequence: CASSYMRGTEAFF.

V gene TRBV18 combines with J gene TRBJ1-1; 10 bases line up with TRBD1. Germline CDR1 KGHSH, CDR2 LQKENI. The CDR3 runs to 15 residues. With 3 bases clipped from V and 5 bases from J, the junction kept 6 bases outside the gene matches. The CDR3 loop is CASSPADRGGTEAFF. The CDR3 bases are TGTGCCAGCTCACCCGCGGACAGGGGGGGGACTGAAGCTTTCTTT.

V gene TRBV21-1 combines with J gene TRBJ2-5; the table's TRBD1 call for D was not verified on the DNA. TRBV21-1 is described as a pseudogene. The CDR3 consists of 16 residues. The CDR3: CASSEHNDRVWETQYF. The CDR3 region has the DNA TGTGCCAGCAGCGAACACAATGACAGGGTTTGGGAGACCCAGTACTTC.

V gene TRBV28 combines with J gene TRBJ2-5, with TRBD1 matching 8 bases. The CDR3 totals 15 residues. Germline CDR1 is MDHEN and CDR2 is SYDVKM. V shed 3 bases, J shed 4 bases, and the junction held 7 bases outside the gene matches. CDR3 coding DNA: TGTGCCAGCAGTTTTAGTACAGGGGGTAGAGAGACCCAGTACTTC. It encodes CASSFSTGGRETQYF.

CDR3 loop: CASRSWTGRKYGYTF. DNA for the CDR3: TGTGCCAGCAGATCGTGGACAGGCAGGAAATATGGCTACACCTTC. This rearrangement joins TRBV2 to TRBJ1-2; the match to TRBD1 covers 7 bases. The length of the CDR3 is 15 residues. Germline assignment: CDR1 SNHLY and CDR2 FYNNEI. V lost 6 bases and J lost 5; bases outside the gene matches: 12.

CDR3 region: CASSRTTSSYNEQFF. As DNA, the CDR3 is TGCGCCAGCAGCCGCACTACGAGCTCCTACAATGAGCAGTTCTTC. This chain links TRBV4-1 with TRBJ2-1; D uncertain. The V end was cut by 4 bases, the J end by 0 bases, with 10 bases between. Germline-derived CDR1 and CDR2 are MGHRA and YSYEKL. CDR3 length: 15 residues.

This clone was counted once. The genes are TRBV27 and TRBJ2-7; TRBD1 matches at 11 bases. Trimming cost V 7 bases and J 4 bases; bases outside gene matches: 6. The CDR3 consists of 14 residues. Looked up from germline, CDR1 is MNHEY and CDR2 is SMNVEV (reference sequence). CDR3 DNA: TGTGCCAGCAACCATGGACAGGGGGCATACGAGCAGTACTTC. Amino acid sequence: CASNHGQGAYEQYF.

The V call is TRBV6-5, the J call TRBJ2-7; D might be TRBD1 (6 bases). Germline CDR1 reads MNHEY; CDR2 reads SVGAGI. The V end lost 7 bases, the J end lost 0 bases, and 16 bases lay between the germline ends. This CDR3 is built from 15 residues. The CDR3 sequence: CASTHTGSSSYEQYF. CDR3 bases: TGTGCCAGCACTCACACAGGGTCGAGCTCCTACGAGCAGTACTTC.

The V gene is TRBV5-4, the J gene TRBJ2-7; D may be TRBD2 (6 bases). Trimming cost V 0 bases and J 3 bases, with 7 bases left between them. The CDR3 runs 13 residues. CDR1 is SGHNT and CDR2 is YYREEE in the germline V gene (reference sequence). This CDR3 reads CASSLGRDYEQYF. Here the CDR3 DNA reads TGTGCCAGCAGCTTGGGGAGGGACTACGAGCAGTACTTC.

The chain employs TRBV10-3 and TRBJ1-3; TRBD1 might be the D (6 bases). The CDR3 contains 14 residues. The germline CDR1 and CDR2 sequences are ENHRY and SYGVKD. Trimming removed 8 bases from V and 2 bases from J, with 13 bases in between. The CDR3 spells CAIRQGGAGNTIYF. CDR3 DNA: TGTGCCATCCGCCAAGGGGGTGCTGGAAACACCATATATTTT.